One sample yielded the 17 T cell receptor beta chains listed below, sequenced in a study of CD8+ T cells in alopecia areata. Sequencing relied on a cDNA template that was reverse transcribed from extracted RNA. Profiled with immunoSEQ multiplex PCR; TCRdb holds only in-frame clones, not every one. The sample holds 110,000 or so clones; approximately 60% are singletons and the top ten take 20% to 25%. Sequencing was carried out using CD8+ T cells sorted from blood. Receptors originate from a human donor in good health.

V gene TRBV6-4 combines with J gene TRBJ2-1; 7 bases are a match to TRBD1. Per the germline V gene, CDR1 is MRHNA and CDR2 is SNTAGT. V trimming: 5 bases; J trimming: 1 base; junction bases outside the gene matches: 5. CDR3 length: 15 amino acids. DNA for the CDR3: TGTGCCAGCAGTTCCGTGACAGGGTCCTACAATGAGCAGTTCTTC. Translated: CASSSVTGSYNEQFF.

A word on this clone: One junction end disagrees with the germline gene, perhaps due to a read error. The chain couples TRBV25-1 to TRBJ2-5; D not certain. This CDR3 contains 12 residues. The germline V gene encodes CDR1 MGHDK and CDR2 SYGVNS. Written as DNA, the CDR3 is TGCGCCAGCAGTGATAGCCAAGAGACCCAGTACTTC. Translating gives CASSDSQETQYF.

With regard to this clone: Other nucleotide sequences from this sample produce the same CDR3. The V gene is TRBV27, the J gene TRBJ2-7; 7 bases match TRBD1. The CDR3 covers 13 residues. Per the germline V gene, CDR1 is MNHEY and CDR2 is SMNVEV (reference sequence). V lost 5 bases to trimming and J lost 0 bases; unmatched junction nucleotides: 1. The CDR3 DNA follows: TGTGCCAGCAGTAGGGACAGCTCCTACGAGCAGTACTTC. Its translation is CASSRDSSYEQYF.

This clone came up a few times. This chain connects TRBV14 to TRBJ1-1; no clear D gene. Per the germline V gene, CDR1 is SGHDN and CDR2 is FVKESK. The CDR3 is 13 amino acids. Trimming cost V 0 bases and J 5 bases, with 7 bases left between them. CDR3 nucleotides: TGTGCCAGCAGCCAAGAGGAGGAGACTGAAGCTTTCTTT. This encodes CASSQEEETEAFF.

In regard to this clone: One end of the junction fails to match germline, which may point to a read error. This chain links TRBV7-8 with TRBJ2-5; possible D gene TRBD2, 7 bases. CDR1 SGHVS and CDR2 FQNEAQ come from the germline V gene. CDR3 length equals 15 residues. The chain's CDR3 is CASSLGGGAAETQYF. CDR3 bases: TGTGCCAGCAGTTTAGGAGGGGGGGCAGCAGAGACCCAGTACTTC.

This clone was seen just once. The V and J genes are TRBV19 and TRBJ2-5; D call uncertain. CDR1 is LNHDA, CDR2 SQIVND, per germline (reference sequence). The CDR3 is made up of 12 amino acids. V lost 5 bases and J 2 bases, leaving 6 bases between the germline ends. The CDR3 DNA reads TGTGCCAGTAGTGAACGACAAGAGACCCAGTACTTC. It is translated as CASSERQETQYF.

This clone came up a few times. This CDR3 is CASSLHFANTGELFF. DNA for the CDR3: TGCGCCAGCAGCTTGCACTTCGCGAACACCGGGGAGCTGTTTTTT. J is TRBJ2-2 and V is TRBV4-3; D not certain. Trimming stripped 5 bases from V and 0 bases from J, with 10 bases between. The CDR3 spans 15 residues. The germline CDR1 and CDR2 sequences are LGHNA and YSLEER.

This clone was counted between two and nine times. V is TRBV7-8 and J is TRBJ2-4, with D perhaps assigned TRBD1 or TRBD2 (5 bases each). The CDR3 contains 14 residues. Germline V gives CDR1 SGHVS, CDR2 FQNEAQ. V lost 5 bases and J 10 bases, leaving 18 bases between the germline ends. This CDR3 is CASSDTSVGAIQYF. The CDR3 DNA reads TGTGCCAGCAGCGATACATCAGTCGGGGCAATTCAGTACTTC.

V usage is TRBV29-1 and J usage is TRBJ1-1, with D perhaps matching TRBD1 (6 bases). The germline V gene encodes CDR1 SQVTM and CDR2 ANQGSEA. There are 16 residues in the CDR3. The V and J ends lost 4 bases and 3 bases respectively, with 21 bases between them. As DNA, the CDR3 is TGCAGCGTTGTCCCTACTATAACGGCAGGGGACACTGAAGCTTTCTTT. Translating it yields CSVVPTITAGDTEAFF.

The gene calls are TRBV15 and TRBJ2-4; 8 positions match TRBD2. Germline V CDR1 and CDR2: LNHNV, YYDKDF (reference sequence). This CDR3 has 20 amino acids. With V trimmed by 1 base and J by 5 bases, 19 bases remained unmatched. The CDR3 DNA reads TGTGCCACCAGCAGAGCATGGGGACTAGTCAACCTCCACCCACAAAACATTCAGTACTTC. Translated: CATSRAWGLVNLHPQNIQYF.

This clone has a handful of counts. The V gene is TRBV6-1, the J gene TRBJ1-2; possible D gene TRBD1, 5 bases. V dropped 0 bases and J dropped 7 bases, with 18 bases sitting between them. The CDR3 contains 16 residues. Per germline, CDR1 MNHNS and CDR2 SASEGT. CDR3 sequence (DNA): TGTGCCAGCAGTGAAGCGGTGGAGGGGCCTTGGGGTGGCTACACCTTC. This translates into CASSEAVEGPWGGYTF.

The V gene is TRBV5-6, the J gene TRBJ1-6; D is ambiguous. Germline loops: CDR1 SGHDT, CDR2 YYEEEE. Between the trimmed V and J ends, which lost 4 bases and 7 bases, there was a span of 18 bases. The CDR3 spans 16 residues. In nucleotides, the CDR3 is TGTGCCAGCAGCCTCGAAAAGGCAGTAGAGAATTCACCCCTCCACTTT. This sequence encodes CASSLEKAVENSPLHF.

This chain connects TRBV30 to TRBJ1-1; the match to TRBD1 covers 7 bases. Germline V CDR1 and CDR2: GTSNPN, SVGIG (reference sequence). V dropped 1 base and J dropped 3; count of bases not matched to a gene: 14. The CDR3 consists of 17 residues. CDR3 in DNA: TGTGCCTGGAGTGGTTGGAACAGGGGCTTAAGGTACACTGAAGCTTTCTTT. Its protein is CAWSGWNRGLRYTEAFF.

The chain uses TRBV7-9 and TRBJ1-1; D gene ambiguous. V was trimmed by 2 bases and J by 5 bases, leaving 9 bases between them. This CDR3 comprises 13 residues. Germline assignment: CDR1 SEHNR and CDR2 FQNEAQ (reference sequence). CDR3 bases: TGTGCCAGCAGCTTAACGACGGGGACTGAAGCTTTCTTT. This codes for CASSLTTGTEAFF.

The genes are TRBV4-1 and TRBJ2-1; 7 nucleotides match TRBD1. The CDR3 length is 14 residues. The V and J ends lost 1 base and 6 bases, in that order; junction bases with no gene match: 3. Germline CDR1 reads MGHRA; CDR2 reads YSYEKL. The CDR3 is CASSQATGLNEQFF. CDR3 nucleotides: TGCGCCAGCAGCCAAGCGACAGGGCTCAATGAGCAGTTCTTC.

This chain joins TRBV7-9 and TRBJ1-1, with 10 bases lining up with TRBD1. The CDR3 runs 16 residues. With 5 bases clipped from V and 5 bases from J, the junction kept 11 bases outside the gene matches. CDR1 is SEHNR, CDR2 FQNEAQ, per germline (reference sequence). The CDR3 nucleotides are TGTGCCAGCAGCCTCGACAGGGGGCGAGGGGAGACTGAAGCTTTCTTT. Amino acids: CASSLDRGRGETEAFF.

This clone has only one observation. The chain couples TRBV27 to TRBJ2-5; D possibly uses TRBD1 or TRBD2 (5 bases each). V lost 2 bases and J 6 bases, leaving 10 bases between the germline ends. Germline CDR1 reads MNHEY; CDR2 reads SMNVEV (reference sequence). The CDR3 runs to 13 residues. CDR3 sequence (DNA): TGTGCCAGCAGTTTAGCAGGGAGCCAGACCCAGTACTTC. Protein: CASSLAGSQTQYF.